This T cell receptor (beta chain) was profiled in a study of blood T cell repertoires in COVID-19. Study background: The analysed material was cDNA or gDNA that came from T cells, B-cell-depleted T cells, or PBMCs.

This CDR3 spans 13 amino acids. Germline loops: CDR1 GTSNPN, CDR2 SVGIG (reference sequence). The V segment lost 2 bases and the J segment 8 bases; nucleotides outside the gene matches: 7. Source study methods: From reference gene primer amplification, estimates of nucleated cell counts were derived. Profiling relied on immunoSEQ multiplex PCR, and the TCRdb table lists in-frame clones only, not all of them. The D gene and trimming were derived from the DNA, and the V and J assignments and clone size from that table. The sample lists 98,000 or so clones, more than 70% occurring once. Sequenced sample: peripheral blood. This TCR derives from a woman aged 60-75 years in a cohort sampled during active or convalescent COVID-19. The chain has TRBV30 and TRBJ1-2, with 8 bases matching TRBD1. DNA for the CDR3: TGTGCCTGGAGTCGGGACAGGCCGGCCGGCTACACCTTC. Amino acids: CAWSRDRPAGYTF.